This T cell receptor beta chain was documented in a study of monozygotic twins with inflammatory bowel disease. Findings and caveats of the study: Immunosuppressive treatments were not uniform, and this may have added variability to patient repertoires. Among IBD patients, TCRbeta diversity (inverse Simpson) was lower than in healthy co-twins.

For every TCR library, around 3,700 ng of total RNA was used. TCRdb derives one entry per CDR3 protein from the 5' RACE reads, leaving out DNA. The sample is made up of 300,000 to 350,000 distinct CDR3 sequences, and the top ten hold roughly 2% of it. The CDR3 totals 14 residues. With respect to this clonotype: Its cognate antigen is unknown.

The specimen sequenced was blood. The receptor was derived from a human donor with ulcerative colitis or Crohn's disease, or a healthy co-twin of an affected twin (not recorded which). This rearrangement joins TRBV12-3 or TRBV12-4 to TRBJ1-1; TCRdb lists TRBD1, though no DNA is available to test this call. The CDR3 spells CASSPDRGFTEAFF.